This T cell receptor (beta chain) derives from a study of CD8+CD57+ T cells in acquired aplastic anemia. Study overall: DNA recovered from sorted CD4+ and CD8+ cells had a mean of about 3.5 ug.

Researchers used genomic DNA as the template to profile TCR beta VDJ and CDR3. In TCRdb, the reads were re-called with MiXCR into one record per CDR3 protein. The sample lists some 200,000 distinct CDR3 sequences, around 45% occurring once. Selection for sequencing was limited to patients who had shown CD8+CD57+ cell expansion by flow cytometry. Looked up from germline, CDR1 is SQVTM and CDR2 is ANQGSEA. The V gene lost 0 bases and the J gene lost 8 bases, with 5 bases spanning the gap. The CDR3 covers 11 residues. This clonotype occurred a few times. This TCR derives from a human donor with aplastic anemia. This chain connects TRBV29-1 to TRBJ2-1; D ambiguous. The sequenced material came from sorted CD4+, CD8+, or CD8+CD57+ T cells (not recorded which) from PBMCs. The CDR3 DNA follows: TGCAGCGTTGAAGAGAGATATGAGCAGTTCTTC. As protein: CSVEERYEQFF.